A single sample is the source of the 32 T cell receptor beta chains below, sequenced in a study of blood T cell repertoires in COVID-19 (dated by TCRdb to 2018 to 2020). The library was prepared using the immunoSEQ multiplex PCR assay. The table was pulled from immuneACCESS by TCRdb, which kept in-frame rearrangements only. Such tables lose some clones; where checked, under half of the loss comes from unresolved V genes, and the rest has no known cause. This sample lists 200,000 to 250,000 clones; around 89% were detected once. The ten largest clones represent roughly 16% of the sample. The sequencing input was PBMCs or T cells enriched from blood (not recorded which). These receptors were collected from a man aged 25-45 years who had been exposed to COVID-19.

The chain is built from TRBV19 and TRBJ2-7; 9 bases are shared with TRBD1. The CDR3 extends over 16 amino acids. J gave up 4 bases and V 4 bases, and 11 bases lay outside the gene matches. The V gene's germline CDR1 is LNHDA and CDR2 SQIVND (reference sequence). The DNA for the CDR3 is TGTGCCAGTAGTAACTCCCCGGACAGGGGCCTATACGAGCAGTACTTC. This encodes CASSNSPDRGLYEQYF.

This sequence joins TRBV14 and TRBJ2-2; TRBD1 matches at 7 bases. The CDR3 sequence is 18 residues long. The germline CDR1 and CDR2 sequences are SGHDN and FVKESK. After removal of 0 bases from V and 6 bases from J, the junction contained 13 bases not matched to a gene. CDR3 residues: CASSQDLQIHRGAGELFF. DNA for the CDR3: TGTGCCAGCAGCCAAGATCTCCAGATCCACAGGGGAGCCGGGGAGCTGTTTTTT.

The chain combines TRBV14 with TRBJ2-5; D is possibly TRBD1 (6 bases). The CDR3 totals 13 residues. Trimming cost V 5 bases and J 5 bases, with 12 bases left between them. Germline values: CDR1 SGHDN, CDR2 FVKESK. CDR3 DNA sequence: TGTGCCAGCAGCATTGCAGGGGCTGAGACCCAGTACTTC. It specifies CASSIAGAETQYF.

V gene TRBV9 combines with J gene TRBJ1-3; 8 positions match TRBD1. Germline lookup yields CDR1 SGDLS and CDR2 YYNGEE. The J segment lost 4 bases and the V segment lost 3 bases, leaving 18 bases of the junction unmatched. The CDR3 is 19 residues long. The CDR3 bases are TGTGCCAGCAGCGCGCACGCCGGGACAGGCGTCACGGACGGAAACACCATATATTTT. This translates into CASSAHAGTGVTDGNTIYF.

This clone was detected only a few times. The J gene is TRBJ2-7, the V gene TRBV30, with D possibly matching TRBD2 (7 bases). This CDR3 is 17 amino acids long. Trimming took 5 bases from V and 0 from J, leaving 23 bases between them. Germline CDR1 is GTSNPN and CDR2 is SVGIG (reference sequence). CDR3 sequence (DNA): TGTGCCTGGCGGGGAGGGGGAGCGGACCGACACTCCTACGAGCAGTACTTC. Translated: CAWRGGGADRHSYEQYF.

The chain is built from TRBV7-6 and TRBJ2-1; no clear D gene. V was trimmed by 5 bases and J by 12 bases, leaving 11 bases between them. There are 11 residues in the CDR3. CDR1 and CDR2 from the germline V gene are SGHVS and FNYEAQ. Written as DNA, the CDR3 is TGTGCCAGCAGCCCGGAGCTTGGGCAGTTCTTC. Translated: CASSPELGQFF.

The V call is TRBV15, the J call TRBJ1-2; weak D call: TRBD1 (5 bases). Trimming stripped 0 bases from V and 4 bases from J, with 12 bases between. The CDR3 spans 15 residues. Germline V gene data show CDR1 as LNHNV and CDR2 as YYDKDF (reference sequence). CDR3 loop: CATSRDFPGIYGYTF. The CDR3 DNA sequence: TGTGCCACCAGCAGAGATTTTCCAGGGATCTATGGCTACACCTTC.

The chain is built from TRBV13 and TRBJ2-1, with D tentatively TRBD1 (7 bases). The V end was cut by 4 bases, the J end by 10 bases, with 29 bases between. CDR3 length: 18 residues. The germline V gene has CDR1 PRHDT and CDR2 FYEKMQ (reference sequence). The CDR3 DNA follows: TGTGCCAGCAGCTCACTCGGGGGACAGCTTGGAGTCGCTGGGGAGCAGTTCTTC. Amino acids: CASSSLGGQLGVAGEQFF.

This chain connects TRBV5-4 to TRBJ1-1; 8 nucleotides line up with TRBD1. The V gene end was trimmed by 1 base and the J gene end by 5 bases; junction bases not matched to a gene: 10. The CDR3 loop spans 16 amino acids. Germline-derived CDR1 and CDR2 are SGHNT and YYREEE (reference sequence). The CDR3 loop is CASSLPGQGRRTEAFF. The CDR3 coding sequence is TGTGCCAGCAGCTTGCCCGGACAGGGTCGAAGGACTGAAGCTTTCTTT.

The genes are TRBV27 and TRBJ2-5; 7 bases are shared with TRBD2. The germline V gene has CDR1 MNHEY and CDR2 SMNVEV (reference sequence). This CDR3 region has 13 residues. V was clipped by 2 bases and J by 4 bases; unmatched bases: 1. As DNA, the CDR3 is TGTGCCAGCAGTTTAGGGAGGGCAGAGACCCAGTACTTC. This translates into CASSLGRAETQYF.

This chain links TRBV18 with TRBJ2-5, with 8 positions matching TRBD2. The CDR3 length is 16 residues. Germline CDR1 reads KGHSH; CDR2 reads LQKENI. With V trimmed by 3 bases and J by 2 bases, 8 bases remained unmatched. CDR3 residues: CASSPSSGGRQETQYF. In nucleotides, the CDR3 is TGTGCCAGCTCACCCTCCAGCGGGGGCCGTCAAGAGACCCAGTACTTC. The full variable domain, its missing parts supplied by reference TRBV18 and TRBJ2-5, is NAGVMQNPRHLVRRRGQEARLRCSPMKGHSHVYWYRQLPEEGLKFMVYLQKENIIDESGMPKERFSAEFPKEGPSILRIQQVVRGDSAAYFCASSPSSGGRQETQYFGPGTRLLVL.

This chain joins TRBV19 and TRBJ2-3, with 8 bases that match TRBD1. The germline V gene encodes CDR1 LNHDA and CDR2 SQIVND (reference sequence). Trimming at V came to 3 bases and at J to 8 bases, leaving 16 bases not matched to a gene. This CDR3 has 17 residues. The CDR3: CASSMRAAGGHQGTQYF. CDR3 bases: TGTGCCAGTAGTATGAGGGCGGCAGGGGGCCACCAGGGTACGCAGTATTTT.

The chain couples TRBV27 to TRBJ2-7; D unclear. Trimming stripped 5 bases from V and 7 bases from J, with 15 bases between. CDR1 and CDR2 from the germline V gene are MNHEY and SMNVEV (reference sequence). The CDR3 sequence is 13 residues long. CDR3 amino acids: CASSPLPRFEQYF. CDR3 nucleotide sequence: TGTGCCAGCAGTCCCCTCCCCAGGTTTGAGCAGTACTTC.

This chain connects TRBV4-1 to TRBJ1-5, with D unresolved. The CDR3 is made up of 15 amino acids. The V gene's germline CDR1 is MGHRA and CDR2 YSYEKL. Trimming removed 4 bases at V and 3 bases at J, with 13 bases between. The DNA of the CDR3 is TGCGCCAGCAGCCCCCTTGGGGAGTTCAATCAGCCCCAGCATTTT. Protein product: CASSPLGEFNQPQHF.

The chain links TRBV21-1 to TRBJ1-4; TRBD1 reflects the table's D call only, with no check against the DNA. TRBV21-1 is a pseudogene segment. This CDR3 region has 15 residues. This chain's CDR3 is CASRNHRVTNEKLFF. The CDR3 DNA is TGTGCCAGCAGAAACCACAGGGTAACTAATGAAAAACTGTTTTTT.

This chain connects TRBV5-4 to TRBJ2-7; 12 nucleotides align to TRBD1. The CDR3 is made up of 16 amino acids. J gave up 4 bases and V 6 bases, and 11 bases lay outside the gene matches. The germline V gene has CDR1 SGHNT and CDR2 YYREEE (reference sequence). The CDR3 region has the DNA TGTGCCAGCACCTTTTCACCGGGACAGGGGGCGTACGAGCAGTACTTC. As protein: CASTFSPGQGAYEQYF.

The chain joins TRBV4-1 to TRBJ2-5; TRBD2 agrees at 8 bases. CDR1 is MGHRA and CDR2 is YSYEKL in the germline V gene. V dropped 2 bases and J dropped 6; count of bases not matched to a gene: 8. This CDR3 spans 15 amino acids. DNA for the CDR3: TGCGCCAGCAGCCAAACCCTCGGGGGGGCGAAGACCCAGTACTTC. It encodes CASSQTLGGAKTQYF.

The chain links TRBV4-1 to TRBJ2-7; a possible D gene is TRBD2 (5 bases). CDR3 size: 13 residues. Germline V gene sequence: CDR1 MGHRA, CDR2 YSYEKL. The V end was cut by 1 base, the J end by 6 bases, with 10 bases between. CDR3 DNA sequence: TGCGCCAGCAGCCAAGGTCTGAGGGCCGAGCAGTACTTC. Its translation is CASSQGLRAEQYF.

The V and J genes are TRBV7-9 and TRBJ2-5; D gene unclear. V was pared by 5 bases and J by 7 bases, with 14 bases between. From germline, CDR1 is SEHNR and CDR2 FQNEAQ (reference sequence). CDR3 length: 13 residues. CDR3 protein: CASSQEVSVTQYF. In DNA form, the CDR3 reads TGTGCCAGCAGCCAAGAGGTTTCCGTGACCCAGTACTTC.

V and J are TRBV6-5 and TRBJ2-7; unclear D gene. V gave up 7 bases and J gave up 2 bases, with 12 bases separating them. Per the germline V gene, CDR1 is MNHEY and CDR2 is SVGAGI. This CDR3 is built from 13 residues. CDR3 sequence (DNA): TGTGCCAGCAACCCTCGTCCAGCCTACGAGCAGTACTTC. It yields the protein CASNPRPAYEQYF.

CDR3 residues: CASSYTPGAGNTIYF. CDR3 nucleotides: TGTGCCAGCAGTTACACCCCAGGGGCTGGAAACACCATATATTTT. The J gene is TRBJ1-3, the V gene TRBV6-5; tentatively, D is TRBD1 (6 bases). The CDR3 totals 15 residues. The V gene lost 2 bases and the J gene lost 2 bases, with 10 bases spanning the gap. Germline assignment: CDR1 MNHEY and CDR2 SVGAGI.

The chain combines TRBV6-5 with TRBJ1-1; 9 bases map to TRBD1. Per the germline V gene, CDR1 is MNHEY and CDR2 is SVGAGI. The CDR3 spans 12 residues. V trimming: 9 bases; J trimming: 5 bases; junction bases outside the gene matches: 4. The CDR3 DNA follows: TGTGCCAGGGGACAGGGACGGACTGAAGCTTTCTTT. Translation gives CARGQGRTEAFF.

The V gene is TRBV10-2, the J gene TRBJ2-3; the match to TRBD2 covers 10 bases. This CDR3 region has 15 residues. The V segment lost 8 bases and the J segment 5 bases; nucleotides outside the gene matches: 10. Germline CDR1 WSHSY, CDR2 SAAADI. The CDR3 spells CASLNQRGGGDTQYF. CDR3 nucleotide sequence: TGCGCCAGCCTTAATCAGCGGGGGGGCGGAGATACGCAGTATTTT.

The chain has TRBV18 and TRBJ1-5, with 8 bases fitting TRBD1. J lost 5 bases, V lost 1 base, and 10 bases had no gene match. The CDR3 has 17 amino acids. The germline V gene has CDR1 KGHSH and CDR2 LQKENI. CDR3 nucleotides: TGTGCCAGCTCACCACAGGACAGGGATAAGAGTCATCAGCCCCAGCATTTT. It is translated as CASSPQDRDKSHQPQHF.

The chain recombines TRBV30 with TRBJ1-1, with D hard to call. The length of the CDR3 is 13 residues. Trimming removed 2 bases from V and 5 bases from J, with 12 bases in between. Germline loops: CDR1 GTSNPN, CDR2 SVGIG (reference sequence). CDR3 in amino acids: CAWSLRENTEAFF. In DNA form, the CDR3 reads TGTGCCTGGAGTCTTAGGGAGAATACTGAAGCTTTCTTT.

The chain has TRBV7-2 and TRBJ2-1; D is perhaps TRBD1 (6 bases). Trimming shortened V by 5 bases and J by 7 bases, and 21 bases separated the two germline ends. Germline-derived CDR1 and CDR2 are SGHTA and FQGNSA. This CDR3 spans 16 amino acids. CDR3 amino acids: CASSTSPTGLANEQFF. CDR3 nucleotides: TGTGCCAGCAGCACTAGTCCAACAGGGTTGGCTAATGAGCAGTTCTTC.

This clone was detected only once. The J gene is TRBJ2-6, the V gene TRBV30; 8 bases match TRBD1. Germline-derived CDR1 and CDR2 are GTSNPN and SVGIG (reference sequence). V shed 4 bases and J 0 bases; nucleotides not matched to a gene: 8. The CDR3 totals 17 residues. The CDR3 nucleotides read TGTGCCTGGAAAGTCCAGGGGGCCCTCTCTGGGGCCAACGTCCTGACTTTC. Protein sequence: CAWKVQGALSGANVLTF.

The sample holds one count of this clone. The rearrangement joins TRBV19 to TRBJ2-7; TRBD1 agrees at 7 bases. Looked up from germline, CDR1 is LNHDA and CDR2 is SQIVND (reference sequence). V lost 6 bases, J lost 2 bases, and 7 bases stayed unmatched. The CDR3 loop spans 14 amino acids. CDR3 in DNA: TGTGCCAGTAGACCGGGACAGTACGCCTACGAGCAGTACTTC. It translates to CASRPGQYAYEQYF.

The chain has TRBV10-1 and TRBJ1-5; 10 nucleotides align to TRBD1. With 0 bases clipped from V and 4 bases from J, the junction kept 3 bases outside the gene matches. CDR3 length equals 16 residues. The V gene's germline CDR1 is WNHNN and CDR2 SYGVQD (reference sequence). The CDR3 loop is CASSESRTGGNQPQHF. In nucleotides, the CDR3 is TGCGCCAGCAGTGAGTCGAGGACAGGGGGAAATCAGCCCCAGCATTTT.

The gene calls are TRBV3-1 (or the pseudogene TRBV3-2) and TRBJ1-4, with D perhaps TRBD1 (5 bases). With 1 base removed from V and 4 bases from J, the gap between germline ends came to 10 bases. There are 15 residues in the CDR3. Per germline, CDR1 LGHDT and CDR2 YNNKEL (reference sequence). The CDR3 DNA sequence: TGTGCCAGCAGCCAAGCGGGGGGTGGTAATGAAAAACTGTTTTTT. Amino acid sequence: CASSQAGGGNEKLFF.

The rearrangement joins TRBV6-2 or TRBV6-3 to TRBJ2-2; 10 bases map to TRBD2. Germline CDR1 and CDR2: MNHEY and SVGEGT. The J segment lost 3 bases and the V segment lost 10 bases, leaving 8 bases of the junction unmatched. The CDR3 is 15 amino acids. The CDR3 DNA sequence: TGTGCCACCAGCGGGGGGGCCGTGTACACCGGGGAGCTGTTTTTT. This sequence encodes CATSGGAVYTGELFF.

This sequence joins TRBV10-3 and TRBJ2-5, with a tentative D call TRBD2 (6 bases). Germline CDR1 and CDR2: ENHRY and SYGVKD. The CDR3 has 16 amino acids. Trimming pared 6 bases from V and 6 bases from J, leaving 23 bases between. DNA for the CDR3: TGTGCCATCAGGGAAACCCTGGACGTGGGGGGAAAGACCCAGTACTTC. It specifies CAIRETLDVGGKTQYF.